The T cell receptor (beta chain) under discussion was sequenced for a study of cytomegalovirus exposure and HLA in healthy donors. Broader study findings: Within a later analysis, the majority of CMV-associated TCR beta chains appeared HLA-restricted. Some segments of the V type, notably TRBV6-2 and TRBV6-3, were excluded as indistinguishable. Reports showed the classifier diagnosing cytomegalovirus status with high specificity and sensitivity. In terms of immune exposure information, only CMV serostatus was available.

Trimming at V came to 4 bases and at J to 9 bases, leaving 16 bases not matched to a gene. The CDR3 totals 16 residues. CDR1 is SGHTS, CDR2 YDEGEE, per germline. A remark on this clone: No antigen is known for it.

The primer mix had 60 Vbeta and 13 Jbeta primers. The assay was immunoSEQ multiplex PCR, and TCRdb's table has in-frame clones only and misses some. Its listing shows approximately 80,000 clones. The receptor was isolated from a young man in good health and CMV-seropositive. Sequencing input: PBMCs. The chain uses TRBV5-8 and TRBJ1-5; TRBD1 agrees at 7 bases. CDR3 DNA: TGTGCCAGCAGCCCCCATCCTGGGGGGACAGCACGGCCCCAGCATTTT. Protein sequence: CASSPHPGGTARPQHF. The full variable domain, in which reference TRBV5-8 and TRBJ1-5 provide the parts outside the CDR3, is EAGVTQSPTHLIKTRGQQATLRCSPISGHTSVYWYQQALGLGLQFLLWYDEGEERNRGNFPPRFSGRQFPNYSSELNVNALELEDSALYLCASSPHPGGTARPQHFGDGTRLSIL.